The following is a TCR beta chain sequence with its context. Only in-frame clones appear in the TCRdb table, and some are missing; sequencing was by immunoSEQ multiplex PCR. This table has 190,000 or so clones, approximately 62% appearing once. V shed 8 bases and J shed 3 bases, with 20 bases lying between them. The germline CDR1 and CDR2 sequences are MNHNS and SASEGT. The CDR3 totals 15 residues. The data are from a study of shared clonotypes between healthy human individuals. The receptor was derived from a young man in good health. The sample consisted of memory CD4+ T cells sorted from blood. Subset meaning: CD45RA-negative fraction. V and J are TRBV6-1 and TRBJ2-7; D not certain. The CDR3 reads CASLPRAGFGYEQYF. The CDR3 bases are TGTGCCAGCCTCCCCCGGGCCGGTTTCGGCTACGAGCAGTACTTC.